This TCR beta chain stems from a study of cytomegalovirus exposure and HLA in healthy donors. Points from the study as a whole: Cytomegalovirus-associated TCR beta chains were listed, numbering roughly 150. Researchers had no immune exposure information except CMV serostatus available. In a later analysis, the majority of CMV-associated beta chains seemingly showed HLA restriction.

V dropped 1 base and J dropped 6 bases, with 15 bases sitting between them. CDR3 length equals 16 residues. Germline CDR1 and CDR2: MDHEN and SYDVKM. Donors likely had unrecorded immune exposures despite being nominally healthy when sampled. Turning to this clone: Its antigen is still unknown.

PCR used 60 Vbeta primers and 13 Jbeta primers. Method: immunoSEQ multiplex PCR; TCRdb's copy keeps in-frame clones and lacks some. This table has under 45,000 clones, roughly 77% appearing once. Sequences were obtained from PBMCs. The chain has TRBV28 and TRBJ1-4, with a possible D match to TRBD1 (5 bases). The TCR comes from a man aged 25-45 years in good health and CMV-seronegative. The CDR3 DNA reads TGTGCCAGCAGTTTATCGCCGGGACTCCGCTATGAAAAACTGTTTTTT. It specifies CASSLSPGLRYEKLFF.